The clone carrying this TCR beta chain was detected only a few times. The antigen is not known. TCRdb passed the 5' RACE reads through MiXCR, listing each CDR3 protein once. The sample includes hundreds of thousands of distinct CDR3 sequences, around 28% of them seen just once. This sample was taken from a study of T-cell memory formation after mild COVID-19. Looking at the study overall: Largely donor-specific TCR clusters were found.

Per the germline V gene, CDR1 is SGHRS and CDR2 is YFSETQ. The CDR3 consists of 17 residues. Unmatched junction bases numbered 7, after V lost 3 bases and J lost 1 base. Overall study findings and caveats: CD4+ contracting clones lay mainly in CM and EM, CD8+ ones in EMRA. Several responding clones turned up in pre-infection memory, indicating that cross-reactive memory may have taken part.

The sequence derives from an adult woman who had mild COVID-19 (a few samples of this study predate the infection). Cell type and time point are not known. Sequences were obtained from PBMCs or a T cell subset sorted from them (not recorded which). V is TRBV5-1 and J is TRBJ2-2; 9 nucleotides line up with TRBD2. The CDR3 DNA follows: TGCGCCAGCAGCTCTCCGGGACTAGCAGGGAACACCGGGGAGCTGTTTTTT. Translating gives CASSSPGLAGNTGELFF.